Each of the 14 T cell receptor beta chains below was sequenced from the same sample in a study of blood T cell repertoires in COVID-19. Assay used: immunoSEQ multiplex PCR; TCRdb lists only in-frame clones, some missing. The repertoire consists of around 82,000 clones, with around 90% occurring once and the leading ten covering 6.9%. The sample consisted of peripheral blood. These receptors were taken from a human donor in a cohort sampled during active COVID-19.

The chain has TRBV29-1 and TRBJ1-4; 8 bases fit TRBD1. The CDR3 consists of 14 residues. Germline trimming cut 6 bases from V and 0 bases from J; bases unmatched to any gene: 3. CDR1 is SQVTM and CDR2 is ANQGSEA in the germline V gene. The CDR3 loop reads CSVARGPTNEKLFF. The CDR3 nucleotides read TGCAGCGTCGCCAGGGGGCCAACTAATGAAAAACTGTTTTTT.

The chain couples TRBV6-5 to TRBJ1-1; D might be TRBD1 (5 bases). Germline CDR1 is MNHEY and CDR2 is SVGAGI. The V end lost 4 bases, the J end lost 10 bases, and 10 bases lay between the germline ends. The CDR3 length is 11 residues. CDR3 region: CASSLGLRAFF. CDR3 nucleotides: TGTGCCAGCAGTTTGGGACTTAGAGCTTTCTTT.

The chain carries TRBV6-6 and TRBJ2-7, with 9 bases aligning to TRBD1. Germline V gives CDR1 MNHNY, CDR2 SVGAGI (reference sequence). The V gene end was trimmed by 7 bases and the J gene end by 3 bases; junction bases not matched to a gene: 10. This CDR3 has 15 amino acids. CDR3 residues: CASTLRTGDLYEQYF. The CDR3 coding sequence is TGTGCCAGCACTCTCCGGACAGGGGACCTCTACGAGCAGTACTTC.

CDR3 in amino acids: CASSQDRVYGYTF. The CDR3 DNA is TGTGCCAGCAGCCAAGACCGGGTCTATGGCTACACCTTC. V is TRBV3-1 (or the pseudogene TRBV3-2) and J is TRBJ1-2; D is unclear. V was trimmed by 0 bases and J by 4 bases, leaving 6 bases between them. The CDR3 spans 13 residues. CDR1 is LGHDT, CDR2 YNNKEL, per germline (reference sequence).

J is TRBJ2-5 and V is TRBV6-5; unclear D gene. Germline CDR1 and CDR2: MNHEY and SVGAGI. The CDR3 is 14 residues long. V was cut by 0 bases and J by 5 bases, with 10 bases left in between. The CDR3 DNA follows: TGTGCCAGCAGTTACTCGACATTGGCGGAGACCCAGTACTTC. This sequence encodes CASSYSTLAETQYF.

This rearrangement joins TRBV29-1 to TRBJ2-3, with TRBD2 matching over 11 bases. The CDR3 is 14 amino acids. The germline gives CDR1 SQVTM, CDR2 ANQGSEA. CDR3 sequence (DNA): TGCACCTCCGGGGCTAGCGGGGGGTTCCAACCGCAGTATTTT. Translating gives CTSGASGGFQPQYF.

This chain links TRBV7-9 with TRBJ1-1; 8 bases are a match to TRBD1. The germline V gene encodes CDR1 SEHNR and CDR2 FQNEAQ (reference sequence). This CDR3 comprises 17 residues. The V segment lost 2 bases and the J segment 1 base; nucleotides outside the gene matches: 9. The CDR3 coding sequence is TGTGCCAGCAGCTTATGGGGGGTGGACAGGGAGAACACTGAAGCTTTCTTT. Translated: CASSLWGVDRENTEAFF.

Comments on this clone: The missing conserved phenylalanine or tryptophan at the end of this CDR3 makes a read error likely. The DNA is left out, because the CDR3 cannot be placed on it with certainty; the CDR3 is given as TCRdb lists it. The genes are TRBV5-6 and TRBJ2-3; the D call in the table, TRBD2, was not verified against the DNA. From its first to its last residue, the CDR3 has 13 amino acids. Germline V gene sequence: CDR1 SGHDT, CDR2 YYEEEE. CDR3 region: CASSIPGLAGIPV.

The V gene is TRBV11-2, the J gene TRBJ2-1; possibly TRBD2 for D (5 bases). The CDR3 spans 13 residues. Between the trimmed V and J ends, which lost 1 base and 13 bases, there was a span of 14 bases. The germline V gene has CDR1 SGHAT and CDR2 FQNNGV. The CDR3 nucleotides read TGTGCCAGCAGCTTAGCCGGACGTCGGGGACAGTTCTTC. Translation gives CASSLAGRRGQFF. The variable domain in full, with the rest retrieved from reference TRBV11-2 and TRBJ2-1, is EAGVAQSPRYKIIEKRQSVAFWCNPISGHATLYWYQQILGQGPKLLIQFQNNGVVDDSQLPKDRFSAERLKGVDSTLKIQPAKLEDSAVYLCASSLAGRRGQFFGPGTRLTVL.

This chain joins TRBV15 and TRBJ1-2, with 7 positions matching TRBD1. Germline V CDR1 and CDR2: LNHNV, YYDKDF (reference sequence). V was pared by 5 bases and J by 7 bases, with 19 bases of the junction left unmatched. The length of the CDR3 is 17 residues. The CDR3 is CATSGRTLETGLSGYTF. The CDR3 coding sequence is TGTGCCACCAGCGGACGAACCTTAGAGACAGGGTTATCTGGCTACACCTTC.

The chain combines TRBV9 with TRBJ2-3, with a weak D call TRBD2 (7 bases). CDR1 is SGDLS, CDR2 YYNGEE, per germline. Trimming removed 1 base at V and 3 bases at J, with 21 bases between. The CDR3 is 18 amino acids. The CDR3 spells CASSVFGTPKGGTDTQYF. CDR3 in DNA: TGTGCCAGCAGCGTATTTGGGACTCCCAAGGGGGGGACAGATACGCAGTATTTT.

The CDR3 DNA follows: TGTGCCAGCAGTTGGGGACAGGGGCCAAACAATGAGCAGTTCTTC. It is translated as CASSWGQGPNNEQFF. The chain uses TRBV27 and TRBJ2-1; 10 bases are a match to TRBD1. Trimming cost V 4 bases and J 5 bases; bases outside gene matches: 5. The CDR3 runs 15 residues. Germline-derived CDR1 and CDR2 are MNHEY and SMNVEV (reference sequence).

V and J are TRBV30 and TRBJ2-1; tentatively, D is TRBD2 (5 bases). The V gene lost 0 bases and the J gene lost 4 bases, with 10 bases spanning the gap. The germline gives CDR1 GTSNPN, CDR2 SVGIG (reference sequence). The CDR3 covers 14 residues. This CDR3 is CAWSVLGLYNEQFF. The CDR3 DNA is TGTGCCTGGAGTGTACTAGGGTTGTACAATGAGCAGTTCTTC.

J is TRBJ1-1 and V is TRBV5-4; 9 nucleotides agree with TRBD1. The germline gives CDR1 SGHNT, CDR2 YYREEE (reference sequence). There are 13 residues in the CDR3. With 5 bases clipped from V and 3 bases from J, the junction kept 2 bases outside the gene matches. The CDR3 region has the DNA TGTGCCAGCAGTGGGGACAGGGACACTGAAGCTTTCTTT. As protein: CASSGDRDTEAFF. The full variable domain, its missing parts supplied by reference TRBV5-4 and TRBJ1-1, is ETGVTQSPTHLIKTRGQQVTLRCSSQSGHNTVSWYQQALGQGPQFIFQYYREEENGRGNFPPRFSGLQFPNYSSELNVNALELDDSALYLCASSGDRDTEAFFGQGTRLTVV.